This T cell receptor beta chain was identified in a study of Ad26.COV2.S vaccination and SARS-CoV-2 variants (dated by TCRdb to the early 2020s). About the investigation overall: Donors in the vaccine arm were drawn from COV1001, a multicentre, randomized, double-blind, placebo-controlled phase I-IIa trial testing Ad26.COV2.S in healthy adults. Ad26.COV2.S was given intramuscularly at 5x10^10 or 1x10^11 viral particles, as a single shot or as two shots 56 days apart. Sequencing of the TCRbeta repertoire served to evaluate the specificity and breadth of SARS-CoV-2-reactive T cell receptors following Ad26.COV2.S vaccination. A total of around 32 samples were included in the TCR-sequenced set, comprising some 20 Ad26.COV2.S vaccine recipients, 5 placebo recipients and 8 SARS-CoV-2 convalescent individuals. Trial participants were randomized into five groups of five, in which low-dose or high-dose Ad26.COV2.S was given once or twice, or placebo was given on both occasions. Investigators did not know the trial group allocation while performing experiments and assessing outcomes.

The treatment or condition label for this specimen denotes: around 19 received Ad26.COV2.S at low or high dose, single or two shots; about 5 received placebo; per-sample allocation not given. Repertoires of vaccine and placebo recipients were sequenced from samples taken on day 63 after the first injection. Cohort 1b enrolled fewer than 30 adults aged 18-55 years at a single site in Boston, USA, between 29 July and 7 August 2020. Ad26.COV2.S was a replication-incompetent adenovirus type 26 vector expressing a prefusion-stabilized SARS-CoV-2 spike protein from the original Wuhan strain. Note on this clone: What antigen it recognizes has not been identified. Nothing much larger sits one base from this clone, and base qualities are not available.

Taken from cysteine to phenylalanine, the CDR3 has 15 residues. The kept DNA is CDR3 alone, 45 bases in frame from the first base. CDR1 and CDR2 (MRHNA, SNTAGT) derive from the germline V gene. V loses 5 bases of germline sequence and J loses 0 bases, and the interval between the two ends is 13 bases. The immunoSEQ Assay was used to sequence TCRbeta CDR3 regions. After extraction, genomic DNA underwent amplification by bias-controlled multiplex PCR, followed by high-throughput sequencing. The authors processed their data as follows. To quantify the absolute abundance of every unique TCRbeta CDR3 region, sequences were collapsed and filtered. T cell fraction was estimated by normalization of TCRbeta template counts to usable DNA, with usable DNA being measured through amplification of reference genes present in all nucleated cells. Repertoire TCRs were annotated as SARS-CoV-2-specific when V gene, CDR3 amino acid sequence and J gene were exactly matched to a known reactive TCR set. The reference SARS-CoV-2 TCR set came from MIRA and was filtered for enrichment in COVID-19-positive ImmuneCODE repertoires, removing public or cross-reactive TCRs. Based on the MIRA antigens, annotated TCRs were further analysed at the level of specific ORF or position within ORF. Breadth was defined as the number of annotated unique rearrangements divided by the total number of unique productive rearrangements, and depth was defined as the summed frequency of the annotated unique rearrangements. Two-sided Wilcoxon rank-sum tests were used to compare TCR breadth between groups. Sourced from immuneACCESS, this table was stored by TCRdb with only in-frame sequences that have V and J called. A share of the clones is absent; for the studies checked, an unresolved V gene accounts for under half, and the remainder has no known explanation. Clone size and the V and J calls come from that table; the DNA yielded D and trimming. Present in this sample are roughly 250,000 clones, around 85% of which were seen just once. Of the sample, about 2.8% is held by the ten largest clones.

Here is what the overall study found, with its caveats: The authors noted that total T cell responses may have been underestimated by the TCR breadth and depth analyses. Ad26.COV2.S recipients had higher spike-specific TCR breadth than placebo recipients (P = 0.0014). After vaccination, spike-specific CD8+ and CD4+ T cell responses were reported to show substantial breadth. The study was not powered for comparison of responses between vaccine doses or regimens. Vaccine and placebo recipients had similar non-spike TCR breadth, a finding consistent with the vaccine containing only spike.

This clonotype was obtained from a person aged 18-65 years who received the Ad26.COV2.S COVID-19 vaccine or a placebo. The sequence links TRBV6-4 to TRBJ1-2, with a weak D call of TRBD1 (6 bases match). Sample: peripheral blood, taken in a trial of Ad26.COV2.S vaccine versus placebo. The CDR3 is CASSPSGGTNYGYTF. The nucleotides are TGTGCCAGCAGTCCCTCGGGGGGCACTAACTATGGCTACACCTTC.